Below are 22 T cell receptor beta chains sequenced from a single sample in a study of T cells in Graves' hyperthyroidism and ophthalmopathy. TCR beta CDR3 sequences were amplified from RNA transcripts. HTBI primers drove first-round RT-PCR of the TCR CDR3. TCRdb re-called the multiplex PCR reads with MiXCR, one entry per CDR3 protein. The sample lists roughly 280,000 distinct CDR3 sequences, roughly 22% occurring once. Input material: blood. The receptors were sampled from a man aged 30 to 39 with Graves' ophthalmopathy.

This clonotype was seen ten or more times. CDR3 nucleotides: TGTGCCATCAGTGAGTCCGGGACCGCGAATAATTCACCCCTCCACTTT. This codes for CAISESGTANNSPLHF. This chain connects TRBV10-3 to TRBJ1-6, with TRBD1 as a possible D gene (5 bases). The V and J ends lost 0 bases and 5 bases respectively, with 11 bases between them. This CDR3 is built from 16 residues. Per germline, CDR1 ENHRY and CDR2 SYGVKD.

This clonotype was counted ten times or more. The V gene is TRBV20-1, the J gene TRBJ2-5; TRBD2 matches at 12 bases. CDR1 and CDR2 from the germline V gene are DFQATT and SNEGSKA (reference sequence). CDR3 length equals 16 residues. J lost 4 bases, V lost 6 bases, and 12 bases had no gene match. CDR3 in amino acids: CSAINRLAGVGETQYF. The CDR3 region has the DNA TGCAGTGCGATTAACCGACTAGCGGGAGTAGGAGAGACCCAGTACTTC.

The chain recombines TRBV7-2 with TRBJ1-3; no clear D. Germline CDR1 is SGHTA and CDR2 is FQGNSA. Deletions cut 4 bases from V and 1 base from J, with 14 bases between. The CDR3 runs 16 residues. CDR3: CASSSFSAVSGNTIYF. The CDR3 coding sequence is TGTGCCAGCAGCTCGTTCAGCGCTGTTTCTGGAAACACCATATATTTT.

V and J are TRBV20-1 and TRBJ2-3, with 11 bases that match TRBD2. Germline V gene lookup returns CDR1 DFQATT and CDR2 SNEGSKA (reference sequence). The V and J ends lost 1 base and 4 bases, in that order; junction bases with no gene match: 7. This CDR3 is 16 amino acids long. CDR3 DNA: TGCAGTGCTAGAGGACTTAGCGGGAGGGCCGCAGATACGCAGTATTTT. Its translation: CSARGLSGRAADTQYF.

This clonotype was counted only a few times. This chain joins TRBV3-1 and TRBJ2-1; TRBD2 agrees at 9 bases. Trimming cost V 1 base and J 6 bases; bases outside gene matches: 10. CDR1 is LGHDT and CDR2 is YNNKEL in the germline V gene (reference sequence). The CDR3 spans 17 residues. CDR3 in DNA: TGTGCCAGCAGCCAAGGGGCCCGGCTAGCGGGGCGCAATGAGCAGTTCTTC. Translating it yields CASSQGARLAGRNEQFF.

There are a few counts of this clonotype. V usage is TRBV7-9 and J usage is TRBJ2-6; 7 nucleotides align to TRBD1. The CDR3 totals 15 residues. Trimming at V came to 5 bases and at J to 3 bases, leaving 4 bases not matched to a gene. Germline lookup yields CDR1 SEHNR and CDR2 FQNEAQ (reference sequence). CDR3 sequence (DNA): TGTGCCAGCAGCACAGGGGTAGGTGGGGCCAACGTCCTGACTTTC. This codes for CASSTGVGGANVLTF. The full variable domain, rest sourced from reference TRBV7-9 and TRBJ2-6, is DTGVSQNPRHKITKRGQNVTFRCDPISEHNRLYWYRQTLGQGPEFLTYFQNEAQLEKSRLLSDRFSAERPKGSFSTLEIQRTEQGDSAMYLCASSTGVGGANVLTFGAGSRLTVL.

This clonotype was counted once. The chain combines TRBV12-3 or TRBV12-4 with TRBJ1-3; D is unclear. Deletions cut 6 bases from V and 3 bases from J, with 18 bases between. This CDR3 contains 16 residues. CDR3 sequence reads: CASSPVSGRGGNTIYF. The CDR3 region has the DNA TGTGCCAGCAGCCCAGTCAGTGGCCGGGGTGGAAACACCATATATTTT.

As to this clonotype: This may be a read error: a much more frequent sequence differs by one nucleotide. The chain is built from TRBV29-1 and TRBJ1-5, with D possibly matching TRBD1 (6 bases). Trimming removed 4 bases from V and 5 bases from J, with 15 bases in between. Germline V gene data show CDR1 as SQVTM and CDR2 as ANQGSEA. The CDR3 spans 14 residues. CDR3 sequence reads: CSVALGAADQPQHF. The CDR3 coding sequence is TGCAGCGTTGCTTTGGGGGCTGCGGATCAGCCCCAGCATTTT.

In its sample, this clonotype was seen many times. The J gene is TRBJ2-3, the V gene TRBV11-2, with D perhaps assigned TRBD1 or TRBD2 (5 bases each). Germline V gene sequence: CDR1 SGHAT, CDR2 FQNNGV. This CDR3 spans 13 amino acids. V was pared by 0 bases and J by 4 bases, with 5 bases between. This CDR3 reads CASSLEGADTQYF. CDR3 bases: TGTGCCAGCAGCTTAGAGGGGGCAGATACGCAGTATTTT.

This clonotype occurred many times. V usage is TRBV7-9 and J usage is TRBJ2-7, with a tentative D call TRBD1 (5 bases). V dropped 5 bases and J dropped 2 bases, with 16 bases sitting between them. Germline V gene data show CDR1 as SEHNR and CDR2 as FQNEAQ (reference sequence). The CDR3 is 15 residues long. The CDR3, as DNA: TGTGCCAGCAGCCTGGATTCAGGGCCAACCTACGAGCAGTACTTC. Protein sequence: CASSLDSGPTYEQYF.

CDR3 bases: TGTGCCTGGAGTGTCGGTGCCCTGGTCGGGAGCTATGGCTACACCTTC. This translates into CAWSVGALVGSYGYTF. This chain connects TRBV30 to TRBJ1-2; the D is unclear. The CDR3 is 16 residues long. V was clipped by 0 bases and J by 4 bases, with 18 bases between them. Germline V lookup: CDR1 GTSNPN, CDR2 SVGIG (reference sequence). The whole variable domain, filled in from reference TRBV30 and TRBJ1-2, reads SQTIHQWPATLVQPVGSPLSLECTVEGTSNPNLYWYRQAAGRGLQLLFYSVGIGQISSEVPQNLSASRPQDRQFILSSKKLLLSDSGFYLCAWSVGALVGSYGYTFGSGTRLTVV.

The sample holds a few counts of this clonotype. This chain joins TRBV5-1 and TRBJ2-7; D may be TRBD2 (5 bases). Per the germline V gene, CDR1 is SGHRS and CDR2 is YFSETQ. The V gene lost 4 bases and the J gene lost 0 bases, with 11 bases spanning the gap. This CDR3 has 14 residues. This chain's CDR3 is CASSDYSSSYEQYF. CDR3 nucleotide sequence: TGCGCCAGCAGCGACTACTCGAGCTCCTACGAGCAGTACTTC.

The chain links TRBV19 to TRBJ2-2; the match to TRBD2 covers 7 bases. Unmatched junction bases numbered 8, after V lost 7 bases and J lost 0 bases. CDR3 length: 16 amino acids. Looked up from germline, CDR1 is LNHDA and CDR2 is SQIVND (reference sequence). The CDR3 nucleotides read TGTGCCAGTAAGGCGAGCGGGACCGCGAACACCGGGGAGCTGTTTTTT. It codes for CASKASGTANTGELFF.

This clonotype was recorded many times. This sequence joins TRBV2 and TRBJ2-5; D is undetermined. This CDR3 spans 14 amino acids. Germline V CDR1 and CDR2: SNHLY, FYNNEI. The V end was cut by 7 bases, the J end by 5 bases, with 17 bases between. CDR3 region: CASTSTPSWETQYF. The CDR3 nucleotides are TGTGCCAGCACCTCGACGCCCTCATGGGAGACCCAGTACTTC.

The chain recombines TRBV14 with TRBJ2-4, with TRBD2 matching over 8 bases. Germline CDR1 is SGHDN and CDR2 is FVKESK. The CDR3 sequence is 21 residues long. V shed 3 bases, J shed 0 bases, and the junction held 19 bases outside the gene matches. The CDR3 nucleotides read TGTGCCAGCAGCCATCTTCCCTTAGCGGGAACTCCTTTTCTAGCCAAAAACATTCAGTACTTC. It translates to CASSHLPLAGTPFLAKNIQYF.

V usage is TRBV6-5 and J usage is TRBJ2-5, with D perhaps being TRBD1 or TRBD2 (5 bases each). V was trimmed by 0 bases and J by 2 bases, leaving 13 bases between them. The CDR3 sequence is 16 residues long. CDR1 and CDR2 from the germline V gene are MNHEY and SVGAGI. This CDR3 is CASSYSTGTRQETQYF. CDR3 nucleotides: TGTGCCAGCAGTTACTCTACCGGGACGCGTCAAGAGACCCAGTACTTC.

The chain is built from TRBV11-2 and TRBJ2-7; 8 bases fit TRBD2. Germline assignment: CDR1 SGHAT and CDR2 FQNNGV. The ends lost 1 base at V and 3 bases at J; junction bases unmatched: 5. The CDR3 loop spans 15 amino acids. The CDR3 region is CASSLGSGNFYEQYF. CDR3 bases: TGTGCCAGCAGCTTAGGTAGCGGGAATTTCTACGAGCAGTACTTC.

The rearrangement joins TRBV5-5 to TRBJ1-4; unclear D gene. The germline CDR1 and CDR2 sequences are SGHKS and YYEKEE (reference sequence). The CDR3 has 14 residues. V shed 4 bases and J shed 7 bases, with 14 bases lying between them. The CDR3 protein is CASSPLAFSEKLFF. CDR3 coding DNA: TGTGCCAGCAGCCCGCTTGCGTTTTCTGAAAAACTGTTTTTT.

The J gene is TRBJ1-1, the V gene TRBV19, with 11 bases identical to TRBD1. The CDR3 has 17 amino acids. V shed 5 bases, J shed 0 bases, and the junction held 8 bases outside the gene matches. Looked up from germline, CDR1 is LNHDA and CDR2 is SQIVND (reference sequence). The CDR3 protein is CASSADRGQGMNTEAFF. The CDR3 DNA reads as TGTGCCAGTAGTGCGGACAGGGGGCAGGGGATGAACACTGAAGCTTTCTTT.

The chain is built from TRBV12-5 and TRBJ1-1; D ambiguous. The germline V gene has CDR1 LGHNT and CDR2 FRNRAP. The CDR3 has 14 residues. V lost 0 bases and J 1 base, leaving 6 bases between the germline ends. The CDR3 spells CASGLVQTNTEAFF. The CDR3 DNA is TGTGCTAGTGGTTTGGTACAGACGAACACTGAAGCTTTCTTT.

This clonotype was seen many times. This chain links TRBV2 with TRBJ2-2; 8 nucleotides align to TRBD2. With V trimmed by 6 bases and J by 5 bases, 8 bases remained unmatched. The CDR3 runs to 15 residues. Per the germline V gene, CDR1 is SNHLY and CDR2 is FYNNEI. CDR3 coding DNA: TGTGCCAGCAGCTTACTAGCGGAGTTTACCGGGGAGCTGTTTTTT. Its protein product is CASSLLAEFTGELFF.

This clonotype was seen a handful of times. This chain links TRBV9 with TRBJ2-1; either TRBD1 or TRBD2 may fit D (5 bases each). The CDR3 is made up of 18 amino acids. V shed 4 bases and J shed 6 bases, with 26 bases lying between them. CDR1 is SGDLS, CDR2 YYNGEE, per germline. The DNA of the CDR3 is TGTGCCAGCAGCACGACCGCTTGGGGACCCCGGAAGGGCAATGAGCAGTTCTTC. Translated: CASSTTAWGPRKGNEQFF.